This passage covers 8 T cell receptor beta chains from one sample sequenced in a study of blood T cell repertoires in COVID-19. The assay was immunoSEQ multiplex PCR, and TCRdb's table has in-frame clones only and misses some. The sample comprises around 340,000 clones, roughly 86% of which are singletons, and over 1% rests with the top ten. Sequencing was carried out using PBMCs or T cells enriched from blood (not recorded which). Receptors originate from a woman aged 25 to 39 who had been exposed to COVID-19.

The V gene is TRBV7-2, the J gene TRBJ2-3, with TRBD2 identical over 13 bases. This CDR3 contains 18 residues. CDR1 and CDR2 (germline): SGHTA, FQGNSA. The junction had 4 bases not matched to a gene; V was cut back by 1 base and J by 0 bases. The CDR3 loop is CASSLGLAGGPSTDTQYF. The DNA of the CDR3 is TGTGCCAGCAGCTTAGGACTAGCGGGAGGTCCAAGCACAGATACGCAGTATTTT.

Here the CDR3 DNA reads TGTGCCAGCAGACCTAGCTCGAACACCGGGGAGCTGTTTTTT. Translating it yields CASRPSSNTGELFF. The J gene is TRBJ2-2, the V gene TRBV7-9; possibly TRBD2 for D (5 bases). The CDR3 length is 14 residues. The V end lost 6 bases, the J end lost 0 bases, and 8 bases lay between the germline ends. Germline loops: CDR1 SEHNR, CDR2 FQNEAQ (reference sequence). Combining the CDR3 with reference TRBV7-9 and TRBJ2-2 gives the whole variable domain DTGVSQNPRHKITKRGQNVTFRCDPISEHNRLYWYRQTLGQGPEFLTYFQNEAQLEKSRLLSDRFSAERPKGSFSTLEIQRTEQGDSAMYLCASRPSSNTGELFFGEGSRLTVL.

The chain is built from TRBV7-2 and TRBJ2-7; D not certain. The CDR3 covers 13 residues. Germline loops: CDR1 SGHTA, CDR2 FQGNSA. The V end was cut by 5 bases, the J end by 2 bases, with 10 bases between. CDR3 amino acids: CASSPPGTYEQYF. For the CDR3, the DNA is TGTGCCAGCAGCCCCCCAGGAACCTACGAGCAGTACTTC. The full variable domain, with the rest looked up from reference TRBV7-2 and TRBJ2-7, is GAGVSQSPSNKVTEKGKDVELRCDPISGHTALYWYRQSLGQGLEFLIYFQGNSAPDKSGLPSDRFSAERTGGSVSTLTIQRTQQEDSAVYLCASSPPGTYEQYFGPGTRLTVT.

This chain links TRBV28 with TRBJ1-4; D remains unclear. Looked up from germline, CDR1 is MDHEN and CDR2 is SYDVKM. The CDR3 spans 16 residues. V was clipped by 5 bases and J by 8 bases, with 21 bases between them. CDR3 coding DNA: TGTGCCAGCAGTCATTCTGTGACCTACTTGGAGGAAAAACTGTTTTTT. This gives the protein CASSHSVTYLEEKLFF.

The J gene is TRBJ2-1, the V gene TRBV5-5; 7 bases align to TRBD1. The CDR3 consists of 14 residues. J was trimmed by 7 bases and V by 3 bases; bases with no gene match: 7. Looked up from germline, CDR1 is SGHKS and CDR2 is YYEKEE (reference sequence). CDR3 protein: CASSSGQLRNEQFF. DNA for the CDR3: TGTGCCAGCAGCTCGGGACAGCTAAGGAATGAGCAGTTCTTC.

The chain recombines TRBV28 with TRBJ2-7, with 10 positions matching TRBD2. The length of the CDR3 is 13 residues. Germline V gives CDR1 MDHEN, CDR2 SYDVKM. The V gene end was trimmed by 11 bases and the J gene end by 4 bases; junction bases not matched to a gene: 8. This CDR3 reads CAASGSPKYEQYF. CDR3 DNA: TGTGCCGCTAGCGGGAGCCCAAAATACGAGCAGTACTTC.

The V call is TRBV2, the J call TRBJ1-1; unclear D gene. The ends were cut back, 7 bases at V and 8 bases at J, with 17 bases in the middle. CDR1 and CDR2 (germline): SNHLY, FYNNEI. This CDR3 has 13 residues. In DNA, the CDR3 is TGTGCCAGCACGGCCGGAGAATCGCCCGAAGCTTTCTTT. Translation: CASTAGESPEAFF.

This chain uses TRBV6-5 with TRBJ2-6; D gene uncertain. Germline V gene data show CDR1 as MNHEY and CDR2 as SVGAGI. V was cut by 6 bases and J by 0 bases, with 9 bases left in between. CDR3 length: 15 amino acids. The CDR3 bases are TGTGCCAGCAGCCCAGATAACTCTGGGGCCAACGTCCTGACTTTC. Translation: CASSPDNSGANVLTF.